This entry lists 8 T cell receptor beta chains sequenced from one sample in a study of tumor and adjacent non-tumor tissue in lung cancer. TCRbeta libraries were built with three rounds of nested PCR, modified from ARM-PCR. TCRdb reprocessed the multiplex PCR reads via MiXCR and lists one record per CDR3 protein. The sample holds 200,000 to 250,000 distinct CDR3 sequences, 60% to 85% seen once. RNA was extracted from bulk tissue without any cell sorting. Specimen: lung tumor tissue. Receptors were obtained from a man aged 55 to 70 with non-small cell lung cancer.

In regard to this clonotype: The conserved phenylalanine or tryptophan normally closing the CDR3 is absent here, so this likely arose from a read error. No DNA is shown, since the ends of the CDR3 on it are uncertain; the CDR3 is the one TCRdb lists. V and J are TRBV4-3 and TRBJ1-1; the table's D call, TRBD1, was not checked against the DNA. The germline V gene has CDR1 LGHNA and CDR2 YSLEER. Counting both end residues, the CDR3 totals 17 amino acids. CDR3 sequence: CASNQDVPGSSGTEALL.

This clonotype came up many times. The V gene is TRBV4-3, the J gene TRBJ1-5; unclear D gene. The CDR3 contains 13 residues. Germline lookup yields CDR1 LGHNA and CDR2 YSLEER. Between the trimmed V and J ends, which lost 0 bases and 6 bases, there was a span of 6 bases. CDR3 nucleotides: TGCGCCAGCAGCCAAGAAAGGACTCAGCCCCAGCATTTT. It is translated as CASSQERTQPQHF.

Points on this clonotype: This sequence may be a read error, since a much larger clone differs from it by one base. The J gene is TRBJ2-3, the V gene TRBV20-1, with 7 bases identical to TRBD1. This CDR3 has 16 amino acids. The ends lost 5 bases at V and 1 base at J; junction bases unmatched: 12. The germline V gene has CDR1 DFQATT and CDR2 SNEGSKA (reference sequence). The CDR3: CSASRRDSGRTDTQYF. The CDR3 DNA sequence: TGCAGTGCTTCACGCCGGGACAGTGGGCGCACAGATACGCAGTATTTT.

This clonotype was observed many times. CDR3 protein: CASSPQPESSYNEQFF. The CDR3 bases are TGTGCCAGCAGTCCCCAGCCGGAGAGCTCCTACAATGAGCAGTTCTTC. The chain links TRBV12-3 or TRBV12-4 to TRBJ2-1; unclear D gene. V lost 5 bases and J 0 bases, leaving 14 bases between the germline ends. This CDR3 is 16 amino acids long.

The rearrangement uses TRBV6-2 or TRBV6-3 and TRBJ2-1; the D is unclear. The CDR3 is 12 residues long. In germline, CDR1 is MNHEY, CDR2 SVGEGT. The CDR3, as DNA: TGTGGCACCGGCGACGAGCTGAGTGAGCAGTTCTTC. Protein product: CGTGDELSEQFF.

This chain uses TRBV20-1 with TRBJ2-5, with D maybe TRBD1 (7 bases). From germline, CDR1 is DFQATT and CDR2 SNEGSKA (reference sequence). Trimming left V 5 bases short and J 3 bases short, with 13 bases between. The CDR3 is 13 residues long. CDR3 nucleotides: TGCAGTGCTGGAGGGGACAGCAAAGAGACCCAGTACTTC. It is translated as CSAGGDSKETQYF.

As concerns this clonotype: Without the conserved terminal phenylalanine or tryptophan, this CDR3 likely stems from a read error. V is TRBV28 and J is TRBJ2-7; 8 nucleotides line up with TRBD1. Germline loops: CDR1 MDHEN, CDR2 SYDVKM. The CDR3 extends over 14 amino acids. The V and J ends lost 4 bases and 7 bases, in that order; junction bases with no gene match: 9. CDR3 nucleotides: TGTGCCAGCAGTTCATGGACAGGGCTGAGAGAGCAGTACTTA. It translates to CASSSWTGLREQYL.

The sample holds a few counts of this clonotype. The chain uses TRBV6-6 and TRBJ1-3; D uncertain. In germline, CDR1 is MNHNY, CDR2 SVGAGI (reference sequence). CDR3 length: 13 residues. In nucleotides, the CDR3 is TGTGCGACAAAAGTGGCCTCTGGAAACACCATATATTTT. It translates to CATKVASGNTIYF.